These 7 T cell receptor beta chains were all obtained from the same sample, sequenced in a study of cytomegalovirus exposure and HLA in healthy donors. A multiplex PCR was run with 60 Vbeta primers and 13 Jbeta primers. Assay used: immunoSEQ multiplex PCR; TCRdb lists only in-frame clones, some missing. The sample has about 160,000 clones, 60% to 80% seen once; the top ten hold about 1.3%. The specimen sequenced was PBMCs. The receptors were sampled from a male donor in good health and CMV-seronegative.

V gene TRBV6-1 combines with J gene TRBJ2-7; TRBD2 matches at 8 bases. The CDR3 sequence is 14 residues long. V gave up 3 bases and J gave up 3 bases; unmatched junction bases: 4. Germline CDR1 MNHNS, CDR2 SASEGT. The CDR3 region has the DNA TGTGCCAGCAGTGACTTCGGGGGGGGCTACGAGCAGTACTTC. Protein sequence: CASSDFGGGYEQYF.

In regard to this clone: Within the sample, other DNA sequences also encode this same CDR3. The CDR3, as DNA: TGTGCCAGCAGTTACACTCCCCAGGGTAGCACAGATACGCAGTATTTT. Protein sequence: CASSYTPQGSTDTQYF. J is TRBJ2-3 and V is TRBV6-5, with D perhaps matching TRBD1 (5 bases). V lost 2 bases to trimming and J lost 0 bases, with 12 bases between them. The CDR3 sequence is 16 residues long. Germline V lookup: CDR1 MNHEY, CDR2 SVGAGI.

This clone was picked up one time. The V gene is TRBV11-2, the J gene TRBJ2-2, with TRBD2 matching 16 bases. The CDR3 has 17 amino acids. V was clipped by 6 bases and J by 3 bases; unmatched bases: 4. In germline, CDR1 is SGHAT, CDR2 FQNNGV. This CDR3 reads CASRQGLAGGDTGELFF. The CDR3 nucleotides are TGTGCCAGCAGACAGGGACTAGCGGGAGGGGACACCGGGGAGCTGTTTTTT.

The V call is TRBV7-3, the J call TRBJ1-1, with a weak D call TRBD1 (5 bases). Trimming left V 4 bases short and J 4 bases short, with 19 bases between. Per the germline V gene, CDR1 is SGHTA and CDR2 is FQGTGA. The CDR3 runs to 16 residues. This CDR3 is CASSSDGGSVGTEAFF. CDR3 in DNA: TGTGCCAGCAGCTCCGACGGGGGTTCGGTGGGCACTGAAGCTTTCTTT.

A single count supports this clone. The rearrangement links TRBV7-2 to TRBJ2-5; 9 nucleotides match TRBD1. Matching the DNA end better, TRBJ2-7 makes the J call doubtful. The germline V gene encodes CDR1 SGHTA and CDR2 FQGNSA. The CDR3 extends over 16 amino acids. The CDR3 loop reads CASSIYRGRITYEQYF. CDR3 in DNA: TGTGCCAGCAGCATATACAGGGGGCGGATTACCTACGAGCAGTACTTC.

DNA of the CDR3: TGTGCCAGCAGTTCCCAGACAGGGAGGTCCTACGAGCAGTACTTC. Protein: CASSSQTGRSYEQYF. This chain links TRBV27 with TRBJ2-7, with D possibly being TRBD1 (7 bases). This CDR3 spans 15 amino acids. Germline CDR1 and CDR2: MNHEY and SMNVEV (reference sequence). Trimming left V 4 bases short and J 1 base short, with 14 bases between.

The CDR3 nucleotides are TGCGCCAGCAGCTTCTCTGCTAACTATGGCTACACCTTC. This codes for CASSFSANYGYTF. The chain couples TRBV5-1 to TRBJ1-2; D gene unclear. The germline V gene encodes CDR1 SGHRS and CDR2 YFSETQ. The V gene lost 2 bases and the J gene lost 0 bases, with 5 bases spanning the gap. The CDR3 is 13 amino acids.